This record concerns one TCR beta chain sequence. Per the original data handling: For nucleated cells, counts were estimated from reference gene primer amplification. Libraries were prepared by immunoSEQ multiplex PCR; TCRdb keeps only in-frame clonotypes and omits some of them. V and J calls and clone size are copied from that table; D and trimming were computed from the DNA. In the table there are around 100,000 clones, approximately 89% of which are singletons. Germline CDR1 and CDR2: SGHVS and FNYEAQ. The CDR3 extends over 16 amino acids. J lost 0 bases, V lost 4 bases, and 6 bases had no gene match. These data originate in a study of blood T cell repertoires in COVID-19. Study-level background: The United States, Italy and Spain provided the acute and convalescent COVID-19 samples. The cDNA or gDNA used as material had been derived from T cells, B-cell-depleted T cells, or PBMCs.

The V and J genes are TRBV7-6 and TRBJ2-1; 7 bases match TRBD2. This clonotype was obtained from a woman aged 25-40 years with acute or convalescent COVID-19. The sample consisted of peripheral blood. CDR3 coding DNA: TGTGCCAGCAGCTCCCTTGGCGGGGGCTCCTACAATGAGCAGTTCTTC. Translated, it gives CASSSLGGGSYNEQFF.